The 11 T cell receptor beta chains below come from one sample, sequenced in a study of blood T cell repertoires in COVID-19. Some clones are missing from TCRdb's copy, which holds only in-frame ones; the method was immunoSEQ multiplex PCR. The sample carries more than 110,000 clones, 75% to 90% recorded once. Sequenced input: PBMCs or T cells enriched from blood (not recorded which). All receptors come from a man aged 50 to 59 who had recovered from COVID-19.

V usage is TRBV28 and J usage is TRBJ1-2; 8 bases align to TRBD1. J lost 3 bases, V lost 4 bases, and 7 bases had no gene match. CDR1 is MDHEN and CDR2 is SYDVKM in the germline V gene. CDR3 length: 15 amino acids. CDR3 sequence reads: CASSSGQGADYGYTF. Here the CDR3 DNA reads TGTGCCAGCAGTTCAGGTCAGGGGGCCGACTATGGCTACACCTTC.

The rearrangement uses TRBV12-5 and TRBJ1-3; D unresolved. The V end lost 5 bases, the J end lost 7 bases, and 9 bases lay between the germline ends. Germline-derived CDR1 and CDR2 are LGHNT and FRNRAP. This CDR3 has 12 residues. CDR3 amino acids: CASGLSRNTIYF. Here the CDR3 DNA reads TGTGCTAGTGGTCTCTCGAGGAACACCATATATTTT.

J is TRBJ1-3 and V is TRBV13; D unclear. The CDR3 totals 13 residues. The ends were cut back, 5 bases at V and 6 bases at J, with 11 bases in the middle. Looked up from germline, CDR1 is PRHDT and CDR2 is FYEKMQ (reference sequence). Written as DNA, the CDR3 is TGTGCCAGCAGCCGACCGGAGGAAAACACCATATATTTT. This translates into CASSRPEENTIYF. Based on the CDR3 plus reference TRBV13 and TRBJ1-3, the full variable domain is AAGVIQSPRHLIKEKRETATLKCYPIPRHDTVYWYQQGPGQDPQFLISFYEKMQSDKGSIPDRFSAQQFSDYHSELNMSSLELGDSALYFCASSRPEENTIYFGEGSWLTVV.

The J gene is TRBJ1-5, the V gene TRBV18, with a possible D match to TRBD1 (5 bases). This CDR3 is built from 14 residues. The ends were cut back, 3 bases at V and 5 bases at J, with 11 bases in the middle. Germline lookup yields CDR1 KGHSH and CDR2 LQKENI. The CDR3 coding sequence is TGTGCCAGCTCACCCGGGGGGAGCTATCAGCCCCAGCATTTT. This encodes CASSPGGSYQPQHF.

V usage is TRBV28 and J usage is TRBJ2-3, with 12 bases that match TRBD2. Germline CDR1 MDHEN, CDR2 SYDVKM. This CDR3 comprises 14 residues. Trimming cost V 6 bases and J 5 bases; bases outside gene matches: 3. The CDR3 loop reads CASSRLAGEDTQYF. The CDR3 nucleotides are TGTGCCAGCAGCCGACTAGCGGGAGAAGATACGCAGTATTTT. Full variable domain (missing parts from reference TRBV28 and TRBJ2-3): DVKVTQSSRYLVKRTGEKVFLECVQDMDHENMFWYRQDPGLGLRLIYFSYDVKMKEKGDIPEGYSVSREKKERFSLILESASTNQTSMYLCASSRLAGEDTQYFGPGTRLTVL.

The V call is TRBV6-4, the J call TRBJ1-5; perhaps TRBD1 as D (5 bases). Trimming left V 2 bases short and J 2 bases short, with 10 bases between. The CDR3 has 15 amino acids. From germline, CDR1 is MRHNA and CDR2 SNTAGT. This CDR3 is CASSDPGIGNQPQHF. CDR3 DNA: TGTGCCAGCAGTGACCCAGGGATCGGCAATCAGCCCCAGCATTTT.

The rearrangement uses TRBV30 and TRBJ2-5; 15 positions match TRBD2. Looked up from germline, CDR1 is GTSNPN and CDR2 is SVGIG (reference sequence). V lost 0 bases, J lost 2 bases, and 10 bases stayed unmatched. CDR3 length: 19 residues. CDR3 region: CAWSVRRTSGGAGQETQYF. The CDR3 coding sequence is TGTGCCTGGAGTGTACGTAGGACTAGCGGGGGGGCCGGACAAGAGACCCAGTACTTC.

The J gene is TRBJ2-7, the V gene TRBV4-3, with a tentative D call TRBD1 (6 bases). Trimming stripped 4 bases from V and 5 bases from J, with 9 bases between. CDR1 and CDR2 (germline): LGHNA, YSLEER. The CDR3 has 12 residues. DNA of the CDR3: TGCGCCAGCAGCCCCACAGGGAACGAGCAGTACTTC. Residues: CASSPTGNEQYF.

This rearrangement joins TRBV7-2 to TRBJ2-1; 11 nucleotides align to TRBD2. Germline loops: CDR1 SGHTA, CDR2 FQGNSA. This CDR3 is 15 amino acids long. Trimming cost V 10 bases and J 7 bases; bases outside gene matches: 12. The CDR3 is CANPPRASGRNEQFF. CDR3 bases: TGTGCCAACCCCCCCCGAGCTAGCGGGAGGAATGAGCAGTTCTTC.

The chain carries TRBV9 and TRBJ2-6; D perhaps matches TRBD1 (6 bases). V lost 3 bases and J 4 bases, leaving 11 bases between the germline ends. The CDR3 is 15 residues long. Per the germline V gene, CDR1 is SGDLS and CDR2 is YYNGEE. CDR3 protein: CASSATGSGANVLTF. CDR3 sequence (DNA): TGTGCCAGCAGCGCCACAGGGTCCGGGGCCAACGTCCTGACTTTC.

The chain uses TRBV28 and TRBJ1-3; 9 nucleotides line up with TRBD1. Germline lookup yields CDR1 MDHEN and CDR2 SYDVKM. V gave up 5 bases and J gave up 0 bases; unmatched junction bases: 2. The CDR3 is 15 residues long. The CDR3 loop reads CASSGDRVSGNTIYF. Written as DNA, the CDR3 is TGTGCCAGCAGTGGGGACAGGGTCTCTGGAAACACCATATATTTT.